These T cell receptor beta chains were read from a single sample in a study of shared clonotypes between healthy human individuals. Sequenced by immunoSEQ multiplex PCR; TCRdb stores in-frame clones only, minus some. In the table there are about 2.2 million clones, about 92% of which are singletons. The sequenced sample was naive CD8+ T cells from PBMCs. All receptors derive from a man aged 18 to 29 in good health. Some clones in this sample may be carry-over from other donors' samples. The CDR3 runs from the conserved cysteine through the conserved F or W. A D gene is named only where the DNA matches it firmly. Clone size is not always given. Where it is, it says once, few, many or a class for expanded clones.

v_gene	d_gene	abundance	j_gene	CDR3aa	CDR3nt
TRBV4-1	TRBD2	NA	TRBJ2-5	CASSQDVSGTSGTKETQYF	TGCGCCAGCAGCCAAGATGTATCAGGGACTAGCGGGACCAAAGAGACCCAGTACTTC
TRBV9	TRBD1	NA	TRBJ1-1	CASSVAQTGLNTEAFF	TGTGCCAGCAGCGTAGCTCAGACAGGGCTGAACACTGAAGCTTTCTTT
TRBV9	TRBD1	NA	TRBJ2-7	CASSRDSYEQYF	TGTGCCAGCAGCCGGGACAGCTACGAGCAGTACTTC
TRBV6-1	TRBD2	NA	TRBJ2-3	CASTASGRVDTQYF	TGTGCCAGCACCGCTAGCGGGAGGGTTGATACGCAGTATTTT
TRBV6-5	NA	NA	TRBJ1-2	CASRLTENYGYTF	TGTGCCAGCAGATTGACCGAAAACTATGGCTACACCTTC
TRBV27	TRBD1	once	TRBJ2-2	CASSFLWTGGAGELFF	TGTGCCAGCAGTTTCCTCTGGACAGGGGGGGCCGGGGAGCTGTTTTTT
TRBV6-5	NA	NA	TRBJ2-3	CASSYHSADTQYF	TGTGCCAGCAGTTACCATTCAGCAGATACGCAGTATTTT
TRBV5-1	NA	NA	TRBJ2-3	CASSSQVRISDTQYF	TGCGCCAGCAGCTCACAGGTTAGGATATCAGATACGCAGTATTTT
TRBV10-3	TRBD2	once	TRBJ2-7	CAIREKTSGEQYF	TGTGCCATCAGGGAGAAGACTAGCGGCGAGCAGTACTTC
TRBV10-1	NA	NA	TRBJ2-7	CASSEGGFDEQYF	TGCGCCAGCAGTGAAGGAGGTTTCGACGAGCAGTACTTC
TRBV19	NA	NA	TRBJ1-2	CASSSRASQVPYGYTF	TGTGCCAGTAGTTCCCGGGCCTCACAGGTTCCCTATGGCTACACCTTC
TRBV4-2	NA	NA	TRBJ2-1	CASSQKGSGNEQFF	TGTGCCAGCAGCCAAAAGGGGTCTGGGAATGAGCAGTTCTTC
TRBV28	NA	NA	TRBJ1-2	CASSPSDTYGYTF	TGTGCCAGCAGTCCTTCGGACACATATGGCTACACCTTC
TRBV4-1	TRBD2	once	TRBJ2-3	CASSQGLAGVDTQYF	TGCGCCAGCAGCCAGGGACTAGCGGGAGTAGATACGCAGTATTTT
TRBV30	TRBD2	few	TRBJ2-7	CAWSVRRELDEQYF	TGTGCCTGGAGTGTACGGCGGGAGTTAGACGAGCAGTACTTC
TRBV4-1	TRBD2	NA	TRBJ2-7	CASSQAPGLAGGLSYEQYF	TGCGCCAGCAGCCAAGCCCCGGGCCTAGCGGGAGGGCTCTCCTACGAGCAGTACTTC
TRBV7-9	NA	few	TRBJ2-7	CASSSGQSYEQYF	TGTGCCAGCAGCTCCGGACAGTCCTACGAGCAGTACTTC
TRBV2	NA	NA	TRBJ2-3	CASTGLYADTQYF	TGTGCCAGCACGGGACTGTATGCAGATACGCAGTATTTT
TRBV4-1	NA	NA	TRBJ1-1	CASSQDRGSNTEAFF	TGCGCCAGCAGCCAAGATAGGGGTTCGAACACTGAAGCTTTCTTT
TRBV7-2	NA	NA	TRBJ2-2	CASSPFREWNTGELFF	TGTGCCAGCAGCCCTTTTCGGGAGTGGAACACCGGGGAGCTGTTTTTT
TRBV29-1	NA	NA	TRBJ2-7	CSVEVRGDEQYF	TGCAGCGTTGAAGTAAGGGGCGACGAGCAGTACTTC
TRBV11-2	NA	NA	TRBJ2-1	CASSLGASNNEQFF	TGTGCCAGCAGCTTAGGGGCTAGCAACAATGAGCAGTTCTTC
TRBV29-1	NA	NA	TRBJ2-7	CSVVAALEGVDEQYF	TGCAGCGTTGTGGCGGCACTGGAGGGGGTCGACGAGCAGTACTTC
TRBV28	NA	once	TRBJ2-1	CASSPSNPYNEQFF	TGTGCCAGCAGTCCCTCGAACCCCTACAATGAGCAGTTCTTC